One T cell receptor (beta chain) is described in this entry. These data are taken from a study of blood T cell repertoires in COVID-19. Turning to the study itself: PBMCs, B-cell-depleted T cells, or T cells were the source of the cDNA or gDNA that made up the material.

The CDR3 runs 12 residues. Trimming removed 5 bases at V and 6 bases at J, with 8 bases between. The repertoire was sequenced with immunoSEQ multiplex PCR; TCRdb's copy has only in-frame clones and lacks some. The sample comprises about 52,000 clones, over 80% of which are singletons, and roughly 7.1% rests with the top ten. Sample: peripheral blood. This TCR came from a man between 65 and 79 years old with active COVID-19. The chain uses TRBV12-3 or TRBV12-4 and TRBJ2-1; unclear D gene. CDR3 sequence: CASSLMSNEQFF. The CDR3, as DNA: TGTGCCAGCAGTCTTATGTCCAATGAGCAGTTCTTC.